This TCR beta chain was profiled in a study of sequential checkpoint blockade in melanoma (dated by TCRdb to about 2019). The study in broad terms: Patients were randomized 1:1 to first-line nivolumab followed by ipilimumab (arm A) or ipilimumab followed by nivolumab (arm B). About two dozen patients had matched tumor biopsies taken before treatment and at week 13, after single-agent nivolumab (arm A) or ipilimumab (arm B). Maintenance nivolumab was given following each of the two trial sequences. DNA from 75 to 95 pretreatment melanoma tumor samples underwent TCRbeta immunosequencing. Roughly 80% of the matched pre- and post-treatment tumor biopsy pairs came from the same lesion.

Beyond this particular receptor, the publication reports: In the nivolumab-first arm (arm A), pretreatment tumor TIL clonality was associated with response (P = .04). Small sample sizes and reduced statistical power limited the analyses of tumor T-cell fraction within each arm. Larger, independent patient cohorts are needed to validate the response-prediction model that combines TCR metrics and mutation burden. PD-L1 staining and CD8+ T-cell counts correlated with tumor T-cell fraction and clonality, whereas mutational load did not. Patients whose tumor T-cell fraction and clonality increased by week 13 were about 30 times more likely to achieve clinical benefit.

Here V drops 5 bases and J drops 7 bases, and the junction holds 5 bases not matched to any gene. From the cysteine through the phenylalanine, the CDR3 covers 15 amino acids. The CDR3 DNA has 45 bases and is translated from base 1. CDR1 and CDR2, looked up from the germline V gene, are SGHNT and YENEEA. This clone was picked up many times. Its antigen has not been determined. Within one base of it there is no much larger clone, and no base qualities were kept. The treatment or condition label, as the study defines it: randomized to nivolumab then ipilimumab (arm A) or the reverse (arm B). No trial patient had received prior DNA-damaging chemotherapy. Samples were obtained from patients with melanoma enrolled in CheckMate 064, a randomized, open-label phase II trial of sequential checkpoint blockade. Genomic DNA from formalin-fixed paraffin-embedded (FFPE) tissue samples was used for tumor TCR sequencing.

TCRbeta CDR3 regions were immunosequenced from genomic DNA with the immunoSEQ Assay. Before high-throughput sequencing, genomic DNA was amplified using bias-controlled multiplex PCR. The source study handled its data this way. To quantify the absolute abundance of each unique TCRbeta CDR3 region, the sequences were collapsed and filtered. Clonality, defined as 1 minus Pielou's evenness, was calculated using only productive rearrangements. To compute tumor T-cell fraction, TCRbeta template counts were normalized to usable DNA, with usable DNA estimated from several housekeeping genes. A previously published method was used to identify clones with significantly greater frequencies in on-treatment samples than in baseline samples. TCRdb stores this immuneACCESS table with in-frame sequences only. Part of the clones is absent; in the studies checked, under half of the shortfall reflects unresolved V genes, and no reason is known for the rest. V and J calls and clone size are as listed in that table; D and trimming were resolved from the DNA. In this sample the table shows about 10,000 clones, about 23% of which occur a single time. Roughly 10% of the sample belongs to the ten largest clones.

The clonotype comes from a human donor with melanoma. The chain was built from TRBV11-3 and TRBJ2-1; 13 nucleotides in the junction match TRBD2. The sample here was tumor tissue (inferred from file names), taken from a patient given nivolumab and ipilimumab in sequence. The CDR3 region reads CASSLLAGGSNEQFF. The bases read TGTGCCAGCAGCCTACTAGCGGGGGGGAGTAATGAGCAGTTCTTC.